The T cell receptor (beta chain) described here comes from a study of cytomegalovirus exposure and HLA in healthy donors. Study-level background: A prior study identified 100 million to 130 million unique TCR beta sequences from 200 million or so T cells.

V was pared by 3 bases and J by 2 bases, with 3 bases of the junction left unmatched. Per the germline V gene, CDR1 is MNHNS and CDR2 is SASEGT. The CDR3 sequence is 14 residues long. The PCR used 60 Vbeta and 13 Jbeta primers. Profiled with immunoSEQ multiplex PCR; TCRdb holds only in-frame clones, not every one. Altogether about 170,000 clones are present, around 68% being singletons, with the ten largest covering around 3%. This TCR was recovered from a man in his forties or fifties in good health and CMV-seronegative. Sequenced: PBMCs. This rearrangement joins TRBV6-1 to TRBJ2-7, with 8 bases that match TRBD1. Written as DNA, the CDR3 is TGTGCCAGCAGTGACTGGGGACAGGCCTACGAGCAGTACTTC. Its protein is CASSDWGQAYEQYF.